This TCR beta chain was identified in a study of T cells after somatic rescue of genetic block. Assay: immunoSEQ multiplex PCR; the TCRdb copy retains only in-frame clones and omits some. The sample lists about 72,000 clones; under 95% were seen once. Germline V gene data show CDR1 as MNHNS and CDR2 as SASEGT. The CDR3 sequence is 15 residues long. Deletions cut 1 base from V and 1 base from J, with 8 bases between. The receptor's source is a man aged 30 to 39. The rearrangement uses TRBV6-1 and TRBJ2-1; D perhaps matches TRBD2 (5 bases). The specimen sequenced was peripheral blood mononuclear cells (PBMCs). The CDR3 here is CASSEDPGSYNEQFF. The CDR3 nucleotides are TGTGCCAGCAGTGAAGATCCGGGATCCTACAATGAGCAGTTCTTC.